Below, one T cell receptor (beta chain) is given with its context. What it binds is not known. This record belongs to a study of OX40 agonist ivuxolimab in advanced cancers. The overall study: The study gave patients intravenous ivuxolimab at 0.01 to 10 mg/kg every 2 weeks. Three individuals attained partial responses, comprising one hepatocellular carcinoma case and two cutaneous melanoma cases.

The data were produced by immunoSEQ multiplex PCR, yet TCRdb's version contains in-frame clones alone and is incomplete. Here the sample spans over 25,000 clones, about 81% being singletons. Study-wide points: Partly responding patients at 0.1-3.0 mg/kg showed some of the smallest clonal expansion.

The starting material was CD4+ or CD8+ T cells sorted from blood, obtained in a trial of the OX40 agonist ivuxolimab. This receptor was taken from an adult with an advanced solid tumor such as melanoma, head and neck, liver or kidney cancer.

This chain's CDR3 is CASSETGGTNEKLFF. CDR3 DNA sequence: TGTGCCAGCAGTGAAACAGGGGGCACTAATGAAAAACTGTTTTTT. The chain couples TRBV2 to TRBJ1-4; 9 nucleotides match TRBD1. V lost 2 bases to trimming and J lost 2 bases; unmatched junction nucleotides: 0. CDR1 SNHLY and CDR2 FYNNEI come from the germline V gene. The CDR3 consists of 15 residues. Full variable domain (rest looked up from reference TRBV2 and TRBJ1-4): EPEVTQTPSHQVTQMGQEVILRCVPISNHLYFYWYRQILGQKVEFLVSFYNNEISEKSEIFDDQFSVERPDGSNFTLKIRSTKLEDSAMYFCASSETGGTNEKLFFGSGTQLSVL.